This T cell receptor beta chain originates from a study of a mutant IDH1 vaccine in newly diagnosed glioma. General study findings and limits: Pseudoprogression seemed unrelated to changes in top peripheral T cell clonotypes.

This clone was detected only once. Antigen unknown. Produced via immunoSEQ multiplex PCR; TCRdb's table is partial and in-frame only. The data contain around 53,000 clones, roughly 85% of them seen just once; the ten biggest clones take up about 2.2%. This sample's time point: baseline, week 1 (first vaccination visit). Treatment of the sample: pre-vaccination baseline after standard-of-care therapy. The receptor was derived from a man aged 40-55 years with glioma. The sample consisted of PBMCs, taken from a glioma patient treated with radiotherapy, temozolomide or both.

CDR3 protein: CASSYGSTYEQYF. Written as DNA, the CDR3 is TGTGCCAGTAGTTACGGGAGTACCTACGAGCAGTACTTC. The J gene is TRBJ2-7, the V gene TRBV19; possibly TRBD2 for D (6 bases). With 5 bases removed from V and 2 bases from J, the gap between germline ends came to 10 bases. The CDR3 covers 13 residues. The germline CDR1 and CDR2 sequences are LNHDA and SQIVND (reference sequence).